One and the same sample provided the 20 T cell receptor beta chains below, sequenced in a study of T cells after yellow fever vaccination. TCRdb reprocessed the 5' RACE reads via MiXCR and lists one record per CDR3 protein. The table has around 300,000 distinct CDR3 sequences, approximately 4% seen once. The sample consisted of PBMCs, taken 5 days after the yellow fever booster vaccination. These receptors all stem from a man aged 18 to 30 who received the YFV17D yellow fever vaccine.

CDR3 residues: CASTFPGQGSGANVLTF. The CDR3 DNA follows: TGTGCCAGTACATTCCCGGGACAGGGATCTGGGGCCAACGTCCTGACTTTC. The chain recombines TRBV19 with TRBJ2-6; 9 positions match TRBD1. Unmatched junction bases numbered 8, after V lost 7 bases and J lost 1 base. Germline CDR1 and CDR2: LNHDA and SQIVND (reference sequence). The CDR3 loop spans 17 amino acids. The whole variable domain, filled in from reference TRBV19 and TRBJ2-6, reads DGGITQSPKYLFRKEGQNVTLSCEQNLNHDAMYWYRQDPGQGLRLIYYSQIVNDFQKGDIAEGYSVSREKKESFPLTVTSAQKNPTAFYLCASTFPGQGSGANVLTFGAGSRLTVL.

This clonotype has only a few counts. The chain couples TRBV5-4 to TRBJ2-5, with a weak D call TRBD1 (6 bases). The CDR3 sequence is 15 residues long. V lost 5 bases to trimming and J lost 1 base, with 15 bases between them. The germline V gene encodes CDR1 SGHNT and CDR2 YYREEE (reference sequence). In DNA, the CDR3 is TGTGCCAGCAGTTCGCCCGGGACAATCCAAGAGACCCAGTACTTC. Protein: CASSSPGTIQETQYF.

This clonotype was picked up many times. One junction end does not reproduce the germline sequence, and a read error may be involved. The J gene is TRBJ1-1, the V gene TRBV5-1; no clear D gene. The CDR3 has 14 amino acids. Germline V gives CDR1 SGHRS, CDR2 YFSETQ. CDR3 nucleotides: TGTGCCAGCAGCTTGGGTGGAGGGAACACTGAAGCTTTCTTT. This sequence encodes CASSLGGGNTEAFF.

This clonotype was counted only a few times. This chain links TRBV6-2 or TRBV6-3 with TRBJ2-7; the match to TRBD1 covers 7 bases. V trimming: 0 bases; J trimming: 2 bases; junction bases outside the gene matches: 4. The CDR3 extends over 15 amino acids. The V gene's germline CDR1 is MNHEY and CDR2 SVGEGT. This CDR3 reads CASSYSRDSTYEQYV. The DNA for the CDR3 is TGTGCCAGCAGTTACTCAAGGGACAGTACCTACGAGCAGTACGTC.

This clonotype was counted many times. The chain is built from TRBV5-5 and TRBJ2-3; D gene ambiguous. The CDR3 loop spans 17 amino acids. Germline V lookup: CDR1 SGHKS, CDR2 YYEKEE (reference sequence). Deletions cut 4 bases from V and 5 bases from J, with 23 bases between. CDR3 in amino acids: CASSPPQPGVYRDTQYF. In DNA form, the CDR3 reads TGTGCCAGCAGCCCTCCCCAACCGGGCGTTTACAGAGATACGCAGTATTTT.

This clonotype appeared a single time. This chain links TRBV11-1 with TRBJ2-2; D not certain. V was shortened by 5 bases and J by 3 bases, with 7 bases between the two germline ends. There are 13 residues in the CDR3. CDR1 and CDR2 from the germline V gene are SGHAT and FQDESV (reference sequence). The CDR3 nucleotides read TGTGCCAGCAGCCCCCGCCACACCGGGGAGCTGTTTTTT. Protein sequence: CASSPRHTGELFF.

This clonotype was detected only a few times. The chain joins TRBV6-5 to TRBJ1-1; a weak D match, TRBD1 (5 bases). Per germline, CDR1 MNHEY and CDR2 SVGAGI. This CDR3 has 12 residues. Trimming removed 5 bases from V and 8 bases from J, with 12 bases in between. CDR3: CASSRGADEAFF. CDR3 in DNA: TGTGCCAGCAGTCGAGGGGCAGACGAAGCTTTCTTT.

The rearrangement uses TRBV4-1 and TRBJ1-4; no clear D gene. This CDR3 region has 14 residues. Per the germline V gene, CDR1 is MGHRA and CDR2 is YSYEKL. The ends were cut back, 3 bases at V and 5 bases at J, with 10 bases in the middle. DNA for the CDR3: TGCGCCAGCAGCCACCCCAATTCGAATGAAAAACTGTTTTTT. It codes for CASSHPNSNEKLFF.

This clonotype was found a few times. The rearrangement joins TRBV7-6 to TRBJ1-1; D not resolved. Trimming pared 5 bases from V and 0 bases from J, leaving 10 bases between. CDR3 length equals 14 residues. Germline V gene data show CDR1 as SGHVS and CDR2 as FNYEAQ. CDR3 in amino acids: CASSPEVLNTEAFF. CDR3 coding DNA: TGTGCCAGCAGCCCAGAGGTGTTGAACACTGAAGCTTTCTTT.

The chain uses TRBV6-5 and TRBJ1-2, with 7 bases fitting TRBD1. This CDR3 has 14 residues. V lost 5 bases to trimming and J lost 4 bases; unmatched junction nucleotides: 7. Germline assignment: CDR1 MNHEY and CDR2 SVGAGI. The CDR3 region has the DNA TGTGCCAGCAGTCCCCGGGACAGCTTCTATGGCTACACCTTC. Its protein is CASSPRDSFYGYTF.

In its sample, this clonotype was seen a few times. The chain couples TRBV4-3 to TRBJ2-2, with TRBD1 identical over 8 bases. The germline CDR1 and CDR2 sequences are LGHNA and YSLEER. This CDR3 region has 17 residues. Trimming took 4 bases from V and 3 from J; bases not matched to a gene: 10. The CDR3 bases are TGCGCCAGCAGCCGCCTAAAGACAGGGGTCGACACCGGGGAGCTGTTTTTT. Its translation is CASSRLKTGVDTGELFF.

The table lists this clonotype with many counts. The V gene is TRBV28, the J gene TRBJ2-2, with TRBD2 matching over 8 bases. CDR1 is MDHEN, CDR2 SYDVKM, per germline. The CDR3 extends over 15 amino acids. V lost 6 bases and J lost 4; bases outside the gene matches: 7. CDR3 DNA sequence: TGTGCCAGCAGACACAGCGGGGGCCCCACCGGGGAGCTGTTTTTT. It specifies CASRHSGGPTGELFF.

This rearrangement joins TRBV7-3 to TRBJ2-6, with 8 nucleotides matching TRBD1. Germline V gene sequence: CDR1 SGHTA, CDR2 FQGTGA. This CDR3 has 16 amino acids. V dropped 10 bases and J dropped 0; count of bases not matched to a gene: 8. CDR3 DNA: TGTGCCACCTTGGACAGGGTTAGCTCTGGGGCCAACGTCCTGACTTTC. Translation: CATLDRVSSGANVLTF.

This clonotype was seen more than once but under ten times. The chain uses TRBV4-1 and TRBJ2-5; 7 positions agree with TRBD1. After removal of 7 bases from V and 4 bases from J, the junction contained 15 bases not matched to a gene. Germline V CDR1 and CDR2: MGHRA, YSYEKL. The CDR3 is 16 amino acids. In nucleotides, the CDR3 is TGCGCCAGCAAGGGGCAGGGCAGGGGGTATGTAGAGACCCAGTACTTC. Translating it yields CASKGQGRGYVETQYF.

The table lists this clonotype with many counts. This sequence joins TRBV5-6 and TRBJ2-5; 7 nucleotides agree with TRBD2. Per the germline V gene, CDR1 is SGHDT and CDR2 is YYEEEE. J gave up 2 bases and V 0 bases, and 10 bases lay outside the gene matches. This CDR3 spans 17 amino acids. DNA for the CDR3: TGTGCCAGCAGCTTGGGGCCCAGGGCGGGGGAACAAGAGACCCAGTACTTC. Protein sequence: CASSLGPRAGEQETQYF.

The rearrangement uses TRBV7-8 and TRBJ1-1, with TRBD1 as a possible D gene (5 bases). V lost 3 bases and J lost 7, with 18 bases in between. Germline CDR1 and CDR2: SGHVS and FQNEAQ. The CDR3 loop spans 15 amino acids. Written as DNA, the CDR3 is TGTGCCAGCAGCTTTTTGGACGGCCTGGGGCTTGAAGCTTTCTTT. It specifies CASSFLDGLGLEAFF.

This chain connects TRBV19 to TRBJ1-2, with D maybe TRBD1 (5 bases). The V end lost 3 bases, the J end lost 3 bases, and 11 bases lay between the germline ends. The CDR3 has 14 residues. Germline V gene data show CDR1 as LNHDA and CDR2 as SQIVND (reference sequence). The CDR3 DNA reads TGTGCCAGTAGTATTTTGGACACCTACTATGGCTACACCTTC. This translates into CASSILDTYYGYTF.

This clonotype occurred a few times. J is TRBJ2-7 and V is TRBV5-4; D is unclear. The CDR3 loop spans 15 amino acids. Germline loops: CDR1 SGHNT, CDR2 YYREEE (reference sequence). The V end was cut by 0 bases, the J end by 1 base, with 11 bases between. CDR3 coding DNA: TGTGCCAGCAGCTTGGCGACCCTGGGGTCCTACGAGCAGTACTTC. Translation: CASSLATLGSYEQYF.

This clonotype was counted many times. V is TRBV5-1 and J is TRBJ2-3; 8 bases map to TRBD1. J gave up 4 bases and V 2 bases, and 6 bases lay outside the gene matches. Looked up from germline, CDR1 is SGHRS and CDR2 is YFSETQ. The CDR3 is made up of 15 amino acids. The CDR3 sequence is CASSFPGQGADTQYF. Written as DNA, the CDR3 is TGCGCCAGCAGCTTCCCAGGACAGGGAGCAGATACGCAGTATTTT.

This clonotype was detected a few times. This chain links TRBV7-2 with TRBJ2-7; 11 nucleotides align to TRBD2. Germline V lookup: CDR1 SGHTA, CDR2 FQGNSA. CDR3 length: 15 amino acids. With V trimmed by 3 bases and J by 4 bases, 5 bases remained unmatched. DNA for the CDR3: TGTGCCAGCAGCTTCACTAGCGGGGGTGATTACGAGCAGTACGTC. This gives the protein CASSFTSGGDYEQYV.